Listed below are T cell receptor beta chains from one sample, sequenced in a study of cytomegalovirus exposure and HLA in healthy donors. Libraries were prepared by immunoSEQ multiplex PCR; TCRdb keeps only in-frame clonotypes and omits some of them. Of about 160,000 clones in the sample, approximately 80% were seen once. Specimen: PBMCs. All receptors derive from a boy aged 2-15 years in good health and CMV-seronegative. Both conserved end residues are part of each CDR3. The D gene is left open where the match is weak. Expanded clones get a size class; other rows say once, few or many, or leave the size out.

j_gene: TRBJ2-2
abundance: NA
v_gene: TRBV7-6
d_gene: TRBD2
CDR3nt: TGTGCCAGCAGCTTACAAGCGGGGGACACCGGGGAGCTGTTTTTT
CDR3aa: CASSLQAGDTGELFF

j_gene: TRBJ2-3
abundance: NA
v_gene: TRBV20-1
d_gene: NA
CDR3nt: TGCAGTGGGACTGGCACAGATACGCAGTATTTT
CDR3aa: CSGTGTDTQYF

j_gene: TRBJ2-2
abundance: NA
v_gene: TRBV6-1
d_gene: TRBD1
CDR3nt: TGTGCCAGCAAGAAACAGGGGGTGTCCGGGGAGCTGTTTTTT
CDR3aa: CASKKQGVSGELFF

j_gene: TRBJ1-2
abundance: NA
v_gene: TRBV18
d_gene: TRBD1
CDR3nt: TGTGCCAGCTCACCACCGGGGGACAGTGGCTATGGCTACACCTTC
CDR3aa: CASSPPGDSGYGYTF

j_gene: TRBJ2-1
abundance: NA
v_gene: TRBV13
d_gene: TRBD2
CDR3nt: TGTGCCAGCAGCTTAGGGTCACGGACGGGAGGCCGGCAGTTCTTC
CDR3aa: CASSLGSRTGGRQFF

j_gene: TRBJ2-3
abundance: NA
v_gene: TRBV7-3
d_gene: TRBD1
CDR3nt: TGTGCCAGCAGCTCCGAACCCTTTACAGGGGCTTATGGGAATACGCAGTATTTT
CDR3aa: CASSSEPFTGAYGNTQYF

j_gene: TRBJ1-2
abundance: NA
v_gene: TRBV9
d_gene: TRBD1
CDR3nt: TGTGCCAGCAGCCCTGGGGGACAGGGGTTTGGCTACACCTTC
CDR3aa: CASSPGGQGFGYTF

j_gene: TRBJ1-4
abundance: few
v_gene: TRBV15
d_gene: NA
CDR3nt: TGTGCCACCAGCAGAGTGACTGTGGAAAAACTGTTTTTT
CDR3aa: CATSRVTVEKLFF

j_gene: TRBJ2-7
abundance: NA
v_gene: TRBV7-2
d_gene: NA
CDR3nt: TGTGCCAGCAGCTTAGCACAGGGCTACGAGCAGTACTTC
CDR3aa: CASSLAQGYEQYF

j_gene: TRBJ1-1
abundance: NA
v_gene: TRBV14
d_gene: NA
CDR3nt: TGTGCCAGCAGCCAGCACGAGGGAAACACTGAAGCTTTCTTT
CDR3aa: CASSQHEGNTEAFF